The text below deals with one T cell receptor beta chain. What this receptor recognizes is not known. Base-call qualities are not available, and no considerably larger clone is one nucleotide away. This specimen comes from a study of T cell changes during pregnancy in multiple sclerosis (dated by TCRdb to the late 2010s). Notes on the research overall: In women with multiple sclerosis, the researchers looked at how the T cell repertoire shifted as pregnancy progressed.

Library method: the immunoSEQ multiplex PCR assay. TCRdb took over this immuneACCESS table, retaining in-frame rearrangements with V and J assigned. Such tables are incomplete; in checked studies, under half of the missing clones stem from an unresolved V gene, and the remainder is unexplained. The sample table holds just under 80,000 clones, of which roughly 95% were seen once. The top ten clonotypes cover 0.75% of the sample. The CDR3 contains 17 residues, cysteine and phenylalanine counted. Only CDR3 DNA is held: 51 bases, read in frame from base 1. V loses 0 bases at its end and J loses 0 bases; junction bases beyond the gene matches: 2. The CDR1 and CDR2 encoded by the germline V gene are SGHTA and FQGTGA.

Recombination connected TRBV7-3 to TRBJ2-3, with 11 middle bases fitting TRBD2. The source was peripheral blood, collected in the second trimester of pregnancy. The sequence was obtained from a female donor in good health, enrolled as a control in a pregnancy study. CDR3 loop: CASSLTSSGGSTDTQYF. The DNA reads TGTGCCAGCAGCTTAACATCTAGCGGGGGGAGCACAGATACGCAGTATTTT.